These T cell receptor beta chains were read from a single sample in a study of alternative splicing in chronic myeloid leukemia remission. TCRdb re-called the bulk RNA-seq reads; every CDR3 protein appears as one record, without DNA. The profile shows 330 or so distinct CDR3 sequences, 96% of them singletons. The material sequenced was PBMCs. Source of these receptors: a person in their thirties or forties in good health. Both conserved end residues are part of each CDR3. Clone size is stated in some rows and not others, as once, few, many or a class when expanded.

cdr3_aa j_call cdr3_length clone_size v_call
CASSQEAGGSGSNQPQHF TRBJ1-5 18 NA TRBV4-2
CATTQGAWYGYTF TRBJ1-2 13 NA TRBV28
CSVFRFMNTEAFF TRBJ1-1 13 NA TRBV29-1
CASSIAHEPSYNEQFF TRBJ2-1 16 NA TRBV19
CASSLHRADSYNEQFF TRBJ2-1 16 NA TRBV5-5
CASSLFPQGDLYGYTF TRBJ1-2 16 NA TRBV28
CASNERPGHANTEAFF TRBJ1-1 16 NA TRBV5-1
CASSPGGAETQYF TRBJ2-5 13 NA TRBV7-2
CSAKVGTGGGGQPQHF TRBJ1-5 16 NA TRBV20-1
CASSLLDSKNIQYF TRBJ2-4 14 NA TRBV7-8
CASSLVGSGTEAFF TRBJ1-1 14 NA TRBV28
CASSYSGGRIGNEQFF TRBJ2-1 16 NA TRBV6-5
CASSLALTGSAGYTF TRBJ1-2 15 NA TRBV7-6
CASSFSIRVDTQYF TRBJ2-3 14 once TRBV28
CASSQDRSRATYGYTF TRBJ1-2 16 NA TRBV14
CASSQEGTGDTEAFF TRBJ1-1 15 NA TRBV4-2
CASSQSKPLVGALVDEQFF TRBJ2-1 19 NA TRBV14
CASSLTGTGGFGANVLTF TRBJ2-6 18 NA TRBV7-2
CASSQRDSDANYGYTF TRBJ1-2 16 NA TRBV7-9
CASSREPGTAYNEQFF TRBJ2-1 16 once TRBV4-1
CASRNLVTDTQYF TRBJ2-3 13 NA TRBV10-2
CASSLGPSYEQYF TRBJ2-7 13 NA TRBV27
CASSPEPRQGTDTQYF TRBJ2-3 16 NA TRBV5-1
CASSLAGSTDTQYF TRBJ2-3 14 NA TRBV28
CASSLVPGGKRNTEAFF TRBJ1-1 17 NA TRBV5-5
CASSSPEGNEKLFF TRBJ1-4 14 NA TRBV19
CASSLRTGGNYGYTF TRBJ1-2 15 NA TRBV5-1
CASSIDRASSYNEQFF TRBJ2-1 16 NA TRBV19
CASSSRLGTGGHTGELFF TRBJ2-2 18 NA TRBV7-9
CASSSTPGLAATTDTQYF TRBJ2-3 18 NA TRBV6-2/TRBV6-3
CASSLVNTEAFF TRBJ1-1 12 NA TRBV28
CASSRQGAYEQYF TRBJ2-7 13 NA TRBV3-2
CASSQQGIGEKLFF TRBJ1-4 14 NA TRBV28
CASRGTASGNTIYF TRBJ1-3 14 NA TRBV3-1
CASSSPTVGKLFF TRBJ1-4 13 once TRBV7-2